This T cell receptor (beta chain) is from a study of T cell repertoires in cytomegalovirus infection. General study findings and limits: HLA-C-restricted CMV-specific TCR beta clonotypes were dominant in the ex vivo response.

This clonotype was recorded a few times. Its antigen is unknown. This CDR3 has 17 residues. The germline V gene encodes CDR1 SGHVS and CDR2 FNYEAQ. The junction had 8 bases not matched to a gene; V was cut back by 2 bases and J by 2 bases. TCRdb re-derived calls from the reads in MiXCR, one entry per CDR3 protein. This table has approximately 260,000 distinct CDR3 sequences, approximately 15% appearing once. The sequence was collected from a human donor in good health (CMV status not recorded). Some clones in this sample may be carry-over from other donors' samples. Specimen: CD8+ T cells from PBMCs. This sequence joins TRBV7-6 and TRBJ2-1; 8 nucleotides match TRBD2. The CDR3 coding sequence is TGTGCCAGCAGCTTATTGAGCGGGGGCTCGCCCTACAATGAGCAGTTCTTC. Translation gives CASSLLSGGSPYNEQFF. Full variable domain (remainder filled in from reference TRBV7-6 and TRBJ2-1): GAGVSQSPRYKVTKRGQDVALRCDPISGHVSLYWYRQALGQGPEFLTYFNYEAQQDKSGLPNDRFSAERPEGSISTLTIQRTEQRDSAMYRCASSLLSGGSPYNEQFFGPGTRLTVL.